The 17 T cell receptor beta chains listed next were all sequenced from one sample in a study of blood T cell repertoires in COVID-19. This table comes from immunoSEQ multiplex PCR, and its TCRdb copy is limited to in-frame clones, with some not included. The profile shows just over 250,000 clones, 80% to 90% of them singletons. The sequencing input was peripheral blood. The receptors here all came from a woman in her 70s with COVID-19, enrolled during active disease.

This clone was seen more than once but under ten times. The chain links TRBV28 to TRBJ1-5, with TRBD1 identical over 7 bases. The V gene end was trimmed by 1 base and the J gene end by 6 bases; junction bases not matched to a gene: 6. This CDR3 comprises 15 residues. Germline-derived CDR1 and CDR2 are MDHEN and SYDVKM. CDR3 amino acids: CASSLFSGGGQPQHF. The CDR3 region has the DNA TGTGCCAGCAGTTTATTCTCAGGGGGTGGTCAGCCCCAGCATTTT.

The chain has TRBV28 and TRBJ2-2; possibly TRBD1 for D (6 bases). Germline V CDR1 and CDR2: MDHEN, SYDVKM. The V gene lost 4 bases and the J gene lost 6 bases, with 15 bases spanning the gap. CDR3 length: 15 residues. DNA of the CDR3: TGTGCCAGCAGTTCGATATCACAGGGTGCCGGGGAGCTGTTTTTT. Translating gives CASSSISQGAGELFF.

The V gene is TRBV5-1, the J gene TRBJ1-4; 7 nucleotides line up with TRBD1. The CDR3 has 14 residues. The V and J ends lost 3 bases and 5 bases, in that order; junction bases with no gene match: 4. Germline values: CDR1 SGHRS, CDR2 YFSETQ. The CDR3 DNA reads TGCGCCAGCAGCTCAACAGGGGCAAATGAAAAACTGTTTTTT. Its translation: CASSSTGANEKLFF.

This rearrangement joins TRBV15 to TRBJ2-2; D possibly corresponds to TRBD1 (5 bases). This CDR3 comprises 15 residues. V lost 5 bases, J lost 0 bases, and 10 bases lay in between. Germline CDR1 LNHNV, CDR2 YYDKDF (reference sequence). The CDR3 protein is CATSPDRANTGELFF. The DNA for the CDR3 is TGTGCCACCAGCCCCGACAGAGCGAACACCGGGGAGCTGTTTTTT.

The chain is built from TRBV18 and TRBJ2-2; 11 positions agree with TRBD2. This CDR3 comprises 16 residues. V lost 8 bases and J lost 4; bases outside the gene matches: 9. Germline lookup yields CDR1 KGHSH and CDR2 LQKENI. The CDR3 is CASTELAGVGTGELFF. The CDR3 DNA follows: TGTGCCAGCACCGAACTAGCGGGAGTTGGCACCGGGGAGCTGTTTTTT.

A few counts support this clone. This chain connects TRBV27 to TRBJ1-1; possible D gene TRBD1, 6 bases. CDR1 MNHEY and CDR2 SMNVEV come from the germline V gene (reference sequence). The CDR3 is made up of 15 amino acids. Deletions cut 6 bases from V and 2 bases from J, with 16 bases between. CDR3 in DNA: TGTGCCAGCAGGCCGGCGGGGGCTTACAACACTGAAGCTTTCTTT. The encoded protein is CASRPAGAYNTEAFF.

The gene calls are TRBV20-1 and TRBJ2-3; a weak D match, TRBD1 (6 bases). The germline V and J ends were trimmed by 4 bases and 10 bases, with 9 bases remaining between them. Germline V gene lookup returns CDR1 DFQATT and CDR2 SNEGSKA (reference sequence). The CDR3 runs to 10 residues. In DNA form, the CDR3 reads TGCAGTGCTACAGGGGCATCGCAGTATTTT. Its protein is CSATGASQYF.

The chain recombines TRBV28 with TRBJ1-2; 8 bases fit TRBD1. V shed 6 bases and J 6 bases; nucleotides not matched to a gene: 15. Looked up from germline, CDR1 is MDHEN and CDR2 is SYDVKM. The CDR3 is made up of 16 amino acids. The CDR3 nucleotides are TGTGCCAGCAGAACAACCGCGACAGGGGCCCGGAATGGCTACACCTTC. This sequence encodes CASRTTATGARNGYTF.

The J gene is TRBJ2-2, the V gene TRBV11-3; D may be TRBD2 (7 bases). Trimming pared 3 bases from V and 4 bases from J, leaving 12 bases between. This CDR3 comprises 15 residues. Germline CDR1 is SGHNT and CDR2 is YENEEA. The CDR3: CASSFGGATTGELFF. In nucleotides, the CDR3 is TGTGCCAGCAGCTTTGGGGGGGCCACCACCGGGGAGCTGTTTTTT. The variable domain in full, completed from reference TRBV11-3 and TRBJ2-2, reads EAGVVQSPRYKIIEKKQPVAFWCNPISGHNTLYWYLQNLGQGPELLIRYENEEAVDDSQLPKDRFSAERLKGVDSTLKIQPAELGDSAVYLCASSFGGATTGELFFGEGSRLTVL.

V and J are TRBV18 and TRBJ1-2; D gene ambiguous. The germline gives CDR1 KGHSH, CDR2 LQKENI. This CDR3 is 14 amino acids long. V was shortened by 3 bases and J by 4 bases, with 12 bases between the two germline ends. The CDR3 DNA follows: TGTGCCAGCTCACCCACTTCGAGTAGCTATGGCTACACCTTC. Translating gives CASSPTSSSYGYTF. Supplemented by reference TRBV18 and TRBJ1-2, the full variable domain reads NAGVMQNPRHLVRRRGQEARLRCSPMKGHSHVYWYRQLPEEGLKFMVYLQKENIIDESGMPKERFSAEFPKEGPSILRIQQVVRGDSAAYFCASSPTSSSYGYTFGSGTRLTVV.

V usage is TRBV6-5 and J usage is TRBJ1-1; 9 nucleotides match TRBD1. The CDR3 runs to 15 residues. CDR1 is MNHEY and CDR2 is SVGAGI in the germline V gene. V lost 11 bases, J lost 5 bases, and 15 bases stayed unmatched. The CDR3 DNA is TGTGCCGCCTCGGAAATACAGGGGGCGCAAACTGAAGCTTTCTTT. Translation gives CAASEIQGAQTEAFF.

The V call is TRBV5-6, the J call TRBJ2-1, with D tentatively TRBD2 (5 bases). Per germline, CDR1 SGHDT and CDR2 YYEEEE. The CDR3 covers 15 residues. V lost 4 bases to trimming and J lost 6 bases, with 17 bases between them. The CDR3 sequence is CASSTLAIWGNEQFF. In DNA, the CDR3 is TGTGCCAGCAGCACTTTAGCGATATGGGGCAATGAGCAGTTCTTC.

This clone was seen a handful of times. This chain uses TRBV6-1 with TRBJ1-5, with 7 bases fitting TRBD1. CDR3 size: 15 residues. Trimming removed 2 bases from V and 6 bases from J; junction bases left unmatched: 7. Germline CDR1 reads MNHNS; CDR2 reads SASEGT. CDR3 DNA sequence: TGTGCCAGCAGTGAACTTTGGGACAGAGGTCAGCCCCAGCATTTT. Amino acids: CASSELWDRGQPQHF.

This chain joins TRBV9 and TRBJ2-3; 9 bases match TRBD2. V gave up 1 base and J gave up 3 bases; unmatched junction bases: 6. Germline CDR1 reads SGDLS; CDR2 reads YYNGEE. The length of the CDR3 is 16 residues. This CDR3 is CASSVPSGIGTDTQYF. The CDR3 DNA is TGTGCCAGCAGCGTACCTAGCGGGATTGGAACAGATACGCAGTATTTT.

This chain links TRBV28 with TRBJ1-5; 7 bases are a match to TRBD1. CDR1 MDHEN and CDR2 SYDVKM come from the germline V gene. V gave up 11 bases and J gave up 4 bases; unmatched junction bases: 8. The CDR3 totals 13 residues. Here the CDR3 reads CAGDRDRNQPQHF. CDR3 DNA: TGTGCCGGGGACCGGGACAGAAATCAGCCCCAGCATTTT.

The gene calls are TRBV6-2 or TRBV6-3 and TRBJ2-1; 9 nucleotides align to TRBD2. V gave up 4 bases and J gave up 7 bases; unmatched junction bases: 11. Germline values: CDR1 MNHEY, CDR2 SVGEGT. The CDR3 is made up of 16 amino acids. The chain's CDR3 is CASSFATSGPFNEQFF. The CDR3 DNA is TGTGCCAGCAGTTTCGCGACTAGCGGTCCGTTTAATGAGCAGTTCTTC.

V and J are TRBV4-1 and TRBJ2-2; no clear D gene. The V and J ends lost 5 bases and 2 bases respectively, with 12 bases between them. CDR3 length equals 15 residues. Germline CDR1 is MGHRA and CDR2 is YSYEKL. This CDR3 reads CASSSETANTGELFF. DNA for the CDR3: TGCGCCAGCAGCTCAGAAACCGCAAACACCGGGGAGCTGTTTTTT.